This T cell receptor beta chain was profiled in a study of shared clonotypes between healthy human individuals. Study background: The study enrolled two women and three men aged 18 to 49.

This table comes from immunoSEQ multiplex PCR, and its TCRdb copy is limited to in-frame clones, with some not included. The sample holds 2 million to 2.5 million clones, 85% to 95% seen once. It was into CD45RA+ naive and CD45RA-negative memory subsets that the CD4+ cells were split. General study findings and limits: Memory subsets had estimated richness that was generally smaller than that of naive subsets.

With respect to this clone: Its specificity is unknown.

The CDR3 runs to 13 residues. J gave up 6 bases and V 5 bases, and 6 bases lay outside the gene matches. Germline V gene sequence: CDR1 SGHTA, CDR2 FQGTGA. The TCR sequence derives from a man in his late teens or twenties in good health. Some clones in this sample may be carry-over from other donors' samples. Source material: naive CD4+ T cells from PBMCs. Subset: CD45RA+ positively selected. The chain recombines TRBV7-3 with TRBJ1-1, with TRBD1 matching 7 bases. In DNA, the CDR3 is TGTGCCAGCAGCGCTGACAGGGTATCTGAAGCTTTCTTT. The encoded protein is CASSADRVSEAFF.